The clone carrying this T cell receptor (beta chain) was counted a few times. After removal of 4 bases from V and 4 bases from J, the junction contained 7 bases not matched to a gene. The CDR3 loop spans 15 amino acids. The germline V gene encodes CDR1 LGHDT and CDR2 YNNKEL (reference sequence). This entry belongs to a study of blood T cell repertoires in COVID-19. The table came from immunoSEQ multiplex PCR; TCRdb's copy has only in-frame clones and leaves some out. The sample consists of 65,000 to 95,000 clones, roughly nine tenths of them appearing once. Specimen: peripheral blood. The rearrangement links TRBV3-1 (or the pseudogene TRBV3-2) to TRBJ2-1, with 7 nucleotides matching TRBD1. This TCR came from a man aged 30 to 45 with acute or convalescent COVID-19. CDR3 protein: CASSRRQGAYNEQFF. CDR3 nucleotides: TGTGCCAGCAGCCGCAGACAGGGCGCTTACAATGAGCAGTTCTTC.